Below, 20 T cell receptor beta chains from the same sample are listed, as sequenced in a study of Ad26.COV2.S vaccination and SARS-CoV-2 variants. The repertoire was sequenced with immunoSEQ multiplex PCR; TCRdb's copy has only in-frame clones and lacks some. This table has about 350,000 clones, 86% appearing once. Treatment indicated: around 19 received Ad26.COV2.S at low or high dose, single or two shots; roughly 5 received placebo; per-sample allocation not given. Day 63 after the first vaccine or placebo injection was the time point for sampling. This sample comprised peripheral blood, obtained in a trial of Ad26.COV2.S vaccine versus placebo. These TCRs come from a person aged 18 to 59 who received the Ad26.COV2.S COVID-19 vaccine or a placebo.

This CDR3 reads CASSSRQGVGDTEAFF. Written as DNA, the CDR3 is TGTGCCAGCAGTTCTCGACAAGGGGTGGGTGACACTGAAGCTTTCTTT. This chain links TRBV28 with TRBJ1-1, with D maybe TRBD1 (5 bases). CDR3 length: 16 amino acids. Per the germline V gene, CDR1 is MDHEN and CDR2 is SYDVKM. Trimming removed 4 bases at V and 3 bases at J, with 18 bases between.

CDR3 region: CASSLAGTSGGHTQYF. The CDR3 DNA is TGCGCCAGCAGCTTGGCCGGGACTAGCGGGGGCCATACGCAGTATTTT. The chain is built from TRBV5-1 and TRBJ2-3; 14 nucleotides agree with TRBD2. The CDR3 length is 16 residues. The germline V gene has CDR1 SGHRS and CDR2 YFSETQ. Germline trimming cut 0 bases from V and 7 bases from J; bases unmatched to any gene: 4.

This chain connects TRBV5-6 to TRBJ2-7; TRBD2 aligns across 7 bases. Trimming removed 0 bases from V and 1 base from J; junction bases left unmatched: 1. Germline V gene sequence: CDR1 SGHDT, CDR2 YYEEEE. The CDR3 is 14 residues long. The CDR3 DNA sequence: TGTGCCAGCAGCTTGGCGGGACTATCCTACGAGCAGTACTTC. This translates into CASSLAGLSYEQYF.

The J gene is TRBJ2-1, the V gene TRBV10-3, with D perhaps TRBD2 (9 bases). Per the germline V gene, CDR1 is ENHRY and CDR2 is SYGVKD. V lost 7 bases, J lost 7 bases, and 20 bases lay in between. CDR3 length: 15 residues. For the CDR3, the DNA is TGTGCCATCAACCAGGGGGCGGGAGGGCTGAATGAGCAGTTCTTC. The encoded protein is CAINQGAGGLNEQFF.

The CDR3 DNA is TGTGCCAGCAGTAAACTAGCGGGAGGCACAGATACGCAGTATTTT. It encodes CASSKLAGGTDTQYF. The chain combines TRBV6-6 with TRBJ2-3; 11 positions agree with TRBD2. Germline trimming cut 5 bases from V and 1 base from J; bases unmatched to any gene: 2. CDR1 is MNHNY, CDR2 SVGAGI, per germline (reference sequence). The CDR3 consists of 15 residues.

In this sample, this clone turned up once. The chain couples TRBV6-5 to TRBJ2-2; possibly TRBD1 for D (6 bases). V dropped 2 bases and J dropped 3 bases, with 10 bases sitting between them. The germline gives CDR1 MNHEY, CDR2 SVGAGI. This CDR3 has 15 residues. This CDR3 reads CASSYLSGDTGELFF. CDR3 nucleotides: TGTGCCAGCAGTTACCTTTCAGGGGACACCGGGGAGCTGTTTTTT.

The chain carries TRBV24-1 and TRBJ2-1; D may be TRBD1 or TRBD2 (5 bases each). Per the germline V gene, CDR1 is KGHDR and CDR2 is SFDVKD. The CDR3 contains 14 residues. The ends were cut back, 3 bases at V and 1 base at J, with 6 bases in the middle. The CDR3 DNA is TGTGCCACCAGTGATGGGGGATCCTACAATGAGCAGTTCTTC. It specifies CATSDGGSYNEQFF.

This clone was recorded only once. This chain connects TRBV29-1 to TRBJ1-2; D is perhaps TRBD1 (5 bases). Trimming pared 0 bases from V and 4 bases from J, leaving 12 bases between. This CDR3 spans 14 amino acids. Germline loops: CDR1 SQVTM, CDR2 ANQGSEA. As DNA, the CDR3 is TGCAGCGTTGAAGACGGAAGCCAGGGCTATGGCTACACCTTC. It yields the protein CSVEDGSQGYGYTF.

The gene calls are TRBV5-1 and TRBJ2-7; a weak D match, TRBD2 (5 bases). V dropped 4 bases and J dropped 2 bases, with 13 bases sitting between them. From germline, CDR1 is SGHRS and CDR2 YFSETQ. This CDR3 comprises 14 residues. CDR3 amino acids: CASSELDFPYEQYF. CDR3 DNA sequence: TGCGCCAGCAGCGAACTAGACTTTCCCTACGAGCAGTACTTC.

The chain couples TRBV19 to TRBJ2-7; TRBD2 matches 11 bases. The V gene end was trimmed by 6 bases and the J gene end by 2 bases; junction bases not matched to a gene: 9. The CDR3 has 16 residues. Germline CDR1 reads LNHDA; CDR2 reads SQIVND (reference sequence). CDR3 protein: CASRRQTSGNAYEQYF. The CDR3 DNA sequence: TGTGCCAGTAGGCGCCAGACTAGCGGGAATGCCTACGAGCAGTACTTC.

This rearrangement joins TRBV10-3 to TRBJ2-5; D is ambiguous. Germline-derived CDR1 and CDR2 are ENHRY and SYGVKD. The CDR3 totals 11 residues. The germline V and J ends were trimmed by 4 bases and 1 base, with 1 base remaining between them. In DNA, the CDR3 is TGTGCCATCAGTGTCCAAGAGACCCAGTACTTC. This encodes CAISVQETQYF.

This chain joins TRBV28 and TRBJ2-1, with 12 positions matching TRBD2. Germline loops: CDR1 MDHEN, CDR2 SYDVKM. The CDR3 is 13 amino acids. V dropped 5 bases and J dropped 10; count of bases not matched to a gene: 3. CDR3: CASSSGLAGEQFF. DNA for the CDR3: TGTGCCAGCAGTAGCGGACTAGCGGGAGAGCAGTTCTTC.

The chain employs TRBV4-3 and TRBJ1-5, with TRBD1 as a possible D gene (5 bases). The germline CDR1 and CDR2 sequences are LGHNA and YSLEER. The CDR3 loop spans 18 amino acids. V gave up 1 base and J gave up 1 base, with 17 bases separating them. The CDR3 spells CASSQVRGREHSNQPQHF. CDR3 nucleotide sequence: TGCGCCAGCAGCCAAGTTAGGGGCAGGGAACACAGCAATCAGCCCCAGCATTTT.

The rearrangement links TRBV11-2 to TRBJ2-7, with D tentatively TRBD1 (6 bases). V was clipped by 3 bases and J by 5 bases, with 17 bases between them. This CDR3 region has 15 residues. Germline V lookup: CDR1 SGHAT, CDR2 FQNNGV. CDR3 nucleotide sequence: TGTGCCAGCAGCTTTTCTACAGGGCTTGAGAACGAGCAGTACTTC. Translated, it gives CASSFSTGLENEQYF.

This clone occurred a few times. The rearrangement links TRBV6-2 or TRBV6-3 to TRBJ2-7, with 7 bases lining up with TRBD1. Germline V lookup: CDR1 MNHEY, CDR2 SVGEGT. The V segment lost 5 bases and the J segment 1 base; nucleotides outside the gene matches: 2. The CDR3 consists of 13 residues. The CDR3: CASSATGSYEQYF. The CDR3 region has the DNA TGTGCCAGCAGTGCGACAGGGTCCTACGAGCAGTACTTC.

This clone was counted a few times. The CDR3, as DNA: TGTGCCAGCTTTGGGTGGGGGAGTGATGAAGCTTTCTTT. This sequence encodes CASFGWGSDEAFF. The chain couples TRBV6-5 to TRBJ1-1, with D perhaps matching TRBD1 (5 bases). CDR1 is MNHEY and CDR2 is SVGAGI in the germline V gene. There are 13 residues in the CDR3. Trimming took off 8 bases at V and 7 bases at J, with 17 bases between the two ends.

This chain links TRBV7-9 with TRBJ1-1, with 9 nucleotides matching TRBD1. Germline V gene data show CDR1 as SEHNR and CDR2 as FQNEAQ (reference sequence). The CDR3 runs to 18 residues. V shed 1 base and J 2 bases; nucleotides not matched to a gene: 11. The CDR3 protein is CASSLEGPYRGQNTEAFF. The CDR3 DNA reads TGTGCCAGCAGCTTAGAGGGCCCCTACAGGGGGCAAAACACTGAAGCTTTCTTT.

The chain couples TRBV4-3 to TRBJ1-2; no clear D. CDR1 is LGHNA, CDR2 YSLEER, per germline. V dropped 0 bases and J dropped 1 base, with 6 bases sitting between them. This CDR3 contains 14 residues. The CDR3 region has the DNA TGCGCCAGCAGCCAAGATCGGGTTAACTATGGCTACACCTTC. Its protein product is CASSQDRVNYGYTF.

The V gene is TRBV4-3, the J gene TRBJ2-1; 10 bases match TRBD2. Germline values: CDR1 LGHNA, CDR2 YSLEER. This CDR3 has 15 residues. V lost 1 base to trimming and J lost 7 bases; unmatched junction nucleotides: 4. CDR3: CASSQGAGGLNEQFF. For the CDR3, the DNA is TGCGCCAGCAGCCAAGGAGCGGGAGGGCTAAATGAGCAGTTCTTC.

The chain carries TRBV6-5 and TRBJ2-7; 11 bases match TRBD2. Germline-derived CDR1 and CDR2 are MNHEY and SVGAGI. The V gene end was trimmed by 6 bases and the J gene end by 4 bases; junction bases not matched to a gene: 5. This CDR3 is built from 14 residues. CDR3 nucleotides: TGTGCCAGCAGGCTGACTAGCGGGGTTTACGAGCAGTACTTC. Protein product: CASRLTSGVYEQYF.